Detailed here is one TCR beta chain. Its specificity is unknown. Deletions cut 7 bases from V and 5 bases from J, with 8 bases between. This CDR3 is 11 amino acids long. The germline gives CDR1 MNHNY, CDR2 SVGAGI (reference sequence). With 60 Vbeta and 13 Jbeta primers, the PCR was carried out. The protocol was immunoSEQ multiplex PCR, while the TCRdb copy is restricted to in-frame clones and leaves out a portion. The sample records roughly 120,000 clones, over 75% being singletons. This entry comes from a study of cytomegalovirus exposure and HLA in healthy donors. Broader study findings: Near-uniform donor sequencing depth was presumed by presence/absence analyses. Earlier analysis yielded a pattern in which most TCR beta V segments were productive about 87% or about 30% of the time. The classifier reportedly diagnosed cytomegalovirus status with high specificity and sensitivity.

V is TRBV6-6 and J is TRBJ2-5, with a tentative D call TRBD1 (6 bases). The clonotype comes from a middle-aged woman in good health and CMV-seropositive. Sequences were obtained from PBMCs. The CDR3 protein is CASTQGETQYF. As DNA, the CDR3 is TGTGCCAGCACCCAGGGGGAGACCCAGTACTTC.